This T cell receptor (beta chain) originates from a study of cytotoxic CD8 clonotypes in ibrutinib-treated CLL. Generated by immunoSEQ multiplex PCR, the TCRdb table keeps only in-frame clones and is missing some. The sample contains approximately 190,000 clones, roughly 79% of which appear only once. The CDR3 sequence is 14 residues long. With 4 bases removed from V and 2 bases from J, the gap between germline ends came to 11 bases. Germline V lookup: CDR1 SGHAT, CDR2 FQNNGV. This sequence originates from a human donor with chronic lymphocytic leukemia. This chain connects TRBV11-2 to TRBJ1-1; D gene ambiguous. Sequencing was performed on PBMCs, taken after 12 months of ibrutinib treatment. Here the CDR3 reads CASSSTSPNTEAFF. The DNA for the CDR3 is TGTGCCAGCAGCTCCACCTCCCCCAACACTGAAGCTTTCTTT.